This T cell receptor beta chain is drawn from a study of control samples from healthy donors and cancer patients. Germline V lookup: CDR1 SGHDN, CDR2 FVKESK. The germline V and J ends were trimmed by 0 bases and 12 bases, with 12 bases remaining between them. CDR3 size: 13 residues. Only in-frame clones appear in the TCRdb table, and some are missing; sequencing was by immunoSEQ multiplex PCR. The sample lists about 82,000 clones; about 94% were seen once. V is TRBV14 and J is TRBJ2-1; no clear D gene. The sequence was collected from a woman younger than 30 in good health. Sequenced input: blood. CDR3 coding DNA: TGTGCCAGCAGCCAAGATTTAGGTTTCGCGCAGTTCTTC. It yields the protein CASSQDLGFAQFF.